This entry concerns a single TCR beta chain. Its antigen remains unknown. The entry originates in a study of T cell responses to AZD1222 COVID-19 vaccine. Study-level results: Females outnumbered males among donors, who were mostly white British; clonal diversity was possibly underestimated.

The table came from immunoSEQ multiplex PCR; TCRdb's copy has only in-frame clones and leaves some out. The repertoire holds about 140,000 clones, approximately 85% seen once, with less than 9.5% in the top ten. Trimming pared 6 bases from V and 8 bases from J, leaving 7 bases between. The CDR3 loop spans 10 amino acids. The germline V gene has CDR1 MNHEY and CDR2 SVGAGI. This chain joins TRBV6-5 and TRBJ1-2, with D unresolved. The receptor was derived from an adult who received the MenACWY meningococcal vaccine as a control. The sequenced sample was peripheral blood, obtained 28 days after the second dose of the MenACWY control vaccine. This CDR3 reads CASSQGGYTF. The CDR3 bases are TGTGCCAGCAGCCAAGGGGGCTACACCTTC.